This T cell receptor beta chain originates from a study of blood T cell repertoires in COVID-19. The wider study: COVID-19 samples from acute and convalescent phases originated in the United States, Italy and Spain. Sample material is recorded as cDNA or gDNA derived from T cells, B-cell-depleted T cells, or PBMCs.

The junction had 5 bases not matched to a gene; V was cut back by 7 bases and J by 2 bases. Looked up from germline, CDR1 is SNHLY and CDR2 is FYNNEI. The CDR3 is 15 residues long. Original handling: Reference gene primer amplification gave nucleated cell count estimates. Clones were sequenced by immunoSEQ multiplex PCR, and TCRdb holds only the in-frame ones, with some missing. V and J calls and clone size are as listed in that table; D and trimming were resolved from the DNA. The data show approximately 200,000 clones, 85% to 90% seen once. Sample: peripheral blood. This sequence was found in a woman aged 30 to 39 with active or convalescent COVID-19. The chain is built from TRBV2 and TRBJ2-2; 9 bases line up with TRBD2. The CDR3 is CASKLTSGNTGELFF. The CDR3 DNA follows: TGTGCCAGCAAATTGACTAGCGGAAACACCGGGGAGCTGTTTTTT.